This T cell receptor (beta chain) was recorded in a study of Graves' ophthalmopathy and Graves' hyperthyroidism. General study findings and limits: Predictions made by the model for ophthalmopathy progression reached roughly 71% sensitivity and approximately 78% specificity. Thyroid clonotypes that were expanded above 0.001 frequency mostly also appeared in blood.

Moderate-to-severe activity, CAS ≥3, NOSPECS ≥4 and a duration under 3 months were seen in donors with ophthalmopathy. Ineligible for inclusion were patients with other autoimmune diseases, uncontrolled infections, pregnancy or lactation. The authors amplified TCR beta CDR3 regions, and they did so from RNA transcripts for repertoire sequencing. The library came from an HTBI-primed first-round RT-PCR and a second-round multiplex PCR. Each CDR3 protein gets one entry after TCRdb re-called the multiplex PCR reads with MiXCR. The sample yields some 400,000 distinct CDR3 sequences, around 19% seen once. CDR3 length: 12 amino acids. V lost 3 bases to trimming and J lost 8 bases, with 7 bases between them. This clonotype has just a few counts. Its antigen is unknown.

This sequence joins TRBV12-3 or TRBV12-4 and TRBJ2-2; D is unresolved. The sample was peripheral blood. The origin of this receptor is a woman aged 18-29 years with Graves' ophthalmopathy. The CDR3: CASSFKGGELFF. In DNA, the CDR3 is TGTGCCAGCAGTTTTAAGGGAGGGGAGCTGTTTTTT.